This T cell receptor (beta chain) is drawn from a study of early T cells in non-severe SARS-CoV-2 infection. Looking at the study overall: Unsorted whole blood bulk RNA was sequenced, with unpaired chains.

Trimming took 5 bases from V and 0 from J, leaving 17 bases between them. Germline V gene data show CDR1 as PRHDT and CDR2 as FYEKMQ (reference sequence). The CDR3 length is 17 residues. cDNA molecules, individually, were tagged with unique molecular identifiers. One entry per CDR3 protein, called by TCRdb with MiXCR from the 5' RACE reads. Of 55,000 to 65,000 distinct CDR3 sequences in the sample, more than 10% were seen once. The TCR was taken from an adult who was a healthcare worker with PCR-confirmed SARS-CoV-2 infection or an uninfected control (not recorded which). The specimen sequenced was whole blood. The rearrangement uses TRBV13 and TRBJ2-1; tentative D call: TRBD2 (7 bases). CDR3 DNA: TGTGCCAGCAGCCCCCTTGGGGGGGCTAGCTCCTACAATGAGCAGTTCTTC. Its translation: CASSPLGGASSYNEQFF.